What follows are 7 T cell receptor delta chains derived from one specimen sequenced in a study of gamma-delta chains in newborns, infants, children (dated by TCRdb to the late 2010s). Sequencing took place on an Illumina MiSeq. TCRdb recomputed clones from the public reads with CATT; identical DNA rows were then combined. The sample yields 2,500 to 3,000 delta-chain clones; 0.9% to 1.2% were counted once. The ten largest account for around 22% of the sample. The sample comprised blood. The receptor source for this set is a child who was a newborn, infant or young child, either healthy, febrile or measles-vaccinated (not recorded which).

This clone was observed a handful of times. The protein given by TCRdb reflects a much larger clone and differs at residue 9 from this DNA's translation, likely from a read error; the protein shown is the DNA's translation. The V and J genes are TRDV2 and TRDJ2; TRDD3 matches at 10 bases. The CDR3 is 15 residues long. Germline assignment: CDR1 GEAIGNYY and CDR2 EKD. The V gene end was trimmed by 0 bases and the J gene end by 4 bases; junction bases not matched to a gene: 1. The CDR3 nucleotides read TGTGCCTGTGACACCTGGGGGATACCGACAGCACAACTCTTCTTT. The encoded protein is CACDTWGIPTAQLFF.

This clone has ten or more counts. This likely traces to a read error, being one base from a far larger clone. CDR3 loop: CACDVLGATWDTRQMFF. For the CDR3, the DNA is TGTGCCTGTGACGTACTGGGGGCTACCTGGGACACCCGACAGATGTTTTTC. The chain joins TRDV2 to TRDJ3; TRDD3 aligns across 8 bases. Germline assignment: CDR1 GEAIGNYY and CDR2 EKD. The CDR3 totals 17 residues. With V trimmed by 3 bases and J by 2 bases, 5 bases remained unmatched.

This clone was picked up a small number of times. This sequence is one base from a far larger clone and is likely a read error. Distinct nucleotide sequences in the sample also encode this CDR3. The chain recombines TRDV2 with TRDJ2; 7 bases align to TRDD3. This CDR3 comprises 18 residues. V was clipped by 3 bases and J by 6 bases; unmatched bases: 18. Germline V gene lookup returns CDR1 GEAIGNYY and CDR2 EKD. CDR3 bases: TGTGCCTGTGACCCTTGTACTGGAGGATACGATCACCCAGCACAACTCTTCTTT. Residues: CACDPCTGGYDHPAQLFF.

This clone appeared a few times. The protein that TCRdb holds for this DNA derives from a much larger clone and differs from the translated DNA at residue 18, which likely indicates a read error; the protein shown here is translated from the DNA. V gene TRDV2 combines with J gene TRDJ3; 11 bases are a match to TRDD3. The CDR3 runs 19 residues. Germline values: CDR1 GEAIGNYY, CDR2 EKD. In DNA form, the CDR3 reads TGTGCCTGTGACGTACTGGGGGATAAAAGCTCCTGGGACACCCGACAGATGATTTTC. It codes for CACDVLGDKSSWDTRQMIF.

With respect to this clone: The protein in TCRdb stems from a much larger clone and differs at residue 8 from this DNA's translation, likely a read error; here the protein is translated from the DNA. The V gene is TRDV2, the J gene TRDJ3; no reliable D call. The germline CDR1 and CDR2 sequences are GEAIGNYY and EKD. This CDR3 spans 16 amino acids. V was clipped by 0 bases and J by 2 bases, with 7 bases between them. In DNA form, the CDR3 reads TGTGCCTGTGACACCATGGGACCCTGGGACACCCGACAGATGTTTTTC. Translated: CACDTMGPWDTRQMFF.

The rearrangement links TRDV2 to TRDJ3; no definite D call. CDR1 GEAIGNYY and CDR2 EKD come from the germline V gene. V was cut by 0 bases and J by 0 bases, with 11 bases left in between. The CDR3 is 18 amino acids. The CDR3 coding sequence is TGTGCCTGTGACACCGGAGGGGCTCTCTCCTGGGACACCCGACAGATGTTTTTC. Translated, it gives CACDTGGALSWDTRQMFF.

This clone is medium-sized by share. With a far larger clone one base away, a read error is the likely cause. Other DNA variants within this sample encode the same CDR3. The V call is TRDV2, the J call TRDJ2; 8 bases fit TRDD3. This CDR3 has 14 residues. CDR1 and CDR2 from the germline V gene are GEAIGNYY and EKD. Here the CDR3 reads CACDTWGMTAQLFF. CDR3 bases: TGCGCCTGTGACACCTGGGGGATGACAGCACAACTCTTCTTT.